The sample holds many counts of the clone carrying this T cell receptor (beta chain). The sample belongs to a study of patients and donors after allogeneic stem cell transplantation. Via MiXCR, TCRdb re-called the RT-PCR reads, giving one row per CDR3 protein. The table lists 15,000 to 20,000 distinct CDR3 sequences, approximately 5% of them singletons. The sequence came from a human donor who was either an allogeneic HSCT recipient or a stem cell or donor lymphocyte infusion donor (not recorded which). It is not recorded whose cells these are; they may come from a transplant donor. What was sequenced was blood, either unsorted or a sorted T cell fraction (not recorded which).

The DNA of the CDR3 is TGTGCCAGCAGCCAAGGCGGAAGCGGGGGTGGGGATACGCAGTATTTT. This gives the protein CASSQGGSGGGDTQYF. The V and J genes are TRBV4-2 and TRBJ2-3; 8 bases line up with TRBD2. The CDR3 consists of 16 residues. V shed 1 base, J shed 6 bases, and the junction held 9 bases outside the gene matches. Germline CDR1 is LGHNA and CDR2 is YNFKEQ.